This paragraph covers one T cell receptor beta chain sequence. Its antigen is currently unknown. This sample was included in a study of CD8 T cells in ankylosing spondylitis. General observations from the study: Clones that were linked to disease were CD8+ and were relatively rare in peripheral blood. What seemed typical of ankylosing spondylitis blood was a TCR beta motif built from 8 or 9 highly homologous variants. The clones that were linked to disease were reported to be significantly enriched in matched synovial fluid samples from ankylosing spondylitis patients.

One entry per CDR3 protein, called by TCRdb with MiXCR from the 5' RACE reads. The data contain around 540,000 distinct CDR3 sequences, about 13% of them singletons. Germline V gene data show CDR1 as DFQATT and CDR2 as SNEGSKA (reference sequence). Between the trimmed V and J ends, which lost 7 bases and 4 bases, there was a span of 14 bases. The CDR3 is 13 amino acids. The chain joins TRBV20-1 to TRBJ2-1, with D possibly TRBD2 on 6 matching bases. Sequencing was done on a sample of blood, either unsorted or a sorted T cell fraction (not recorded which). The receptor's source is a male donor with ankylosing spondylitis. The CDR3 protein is CSGDDGGYNEQFF. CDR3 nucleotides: TGCAGTGGGGATGATGGGGGGTACAATGAGCAGTTCTTC.